The rows below give T cell receptor beta chains drawn from one sample of a study of metastatic and nonmetastatic thyroid tumors. TCRdb reprocessed the PCR reads via MiXCR. The top ten hold under 8% of the sample, which has around 65,000 clones, approximately 15% seen once. Sequencing used blood. All receptors derive from a male donor with papillary thyroid cancer or a benign thyroid nodule (not recorded which). Some clones in this sample may be carry-over from other donors' samples. Each CDR3 is given with its conserved first and last residue. The D gene is left open where the match is weak. Size is omitted from some rows. Given values are once, few, many or a class for expanded clones.

TRBV18	TRBJ2-7	-	TRBD2	TGTGCCAGCTCACAGACTAGCGGGAACTACGAGCAGTACTTC	CASSQTSGNYEQYF
TRBV7-8	TRBJ1-2	many	-	TGTACCAGCAGCTCAGACGGACAGAGTAACTATGGCTACACCTTC	CTSSSDGQSNYGYTF
TRBV27	TRBJ2-1	-	TRBD2	TGTGCCAGCAGTTTACTTAGCGGGGCCCTCTCTGGGCAGTTTTTC	CASSLLSGALSGQFF
TRBV6-1	TRBJ1-2	few	TRBD1	TGTGCCAGCAGTCCCAGCATAAACAGGGGGAGCCTCTATGGCTACACCTTC	CASSPSINRGSLYGYTF
TRBV28	TRBJ2-7	few	TRBD1	TGTGCCAGCAACGCGGGACAGGTTTTCTCATACGAGCAGTACTTC	CASNAGQVFSYEQYF
TRBV18	TRBJ2-7	many	TRBD1	TGTGCCAGCTCACCGAGGAGTCCGGCCGGGACAGGGGGATACGAGCAGTACTTC	CASSPRSPAGTGGYEQYF
TRBV11-1	TRBJ1-1	many	-	TGTGCCAGCAGCTTAGCAGGGGTGGAAGTCACTGAAGCTTTCTTT	CASSLAGVEVTEAFF
TRBV7-2	TRBJ1-4	many	-	TGTGCCAGCAGCTTAGGGGGAAAACTGTTTTTT	CASSLGGKLFF
TRBV10-1	TRBJ1-1	-	TRBD1	TGCGCCAGCAGTATCCCCTCTACAGGGGGCCGGGGCACTGAAGCTTTCTTT	CASSIPSTGGRGTEAFF
TRBV7-2	TRBJ1-5	many	-	TGTGCCAGCAGCTTCGGAGGGGACCCAAGGAATCAGCCCCAGCATTTT	CASSFGGDPRNQPQHF
TRBV5-1	TRBJ2-1	many	-	TGCGCCAGCAGCTCCGAACCGGGGGGCCCTAAACCCTACAATGAGCAGTTCTTC	CASSSEPGGPKPYNEQFF
TRBV7-8	TRBJ2-5	many	TRBD1	TGTGCCAGCAGCCCCGTGGGACAGGGGGCGCGGGAGACCCAGTACTTC	CASSPVGQGARETQYF
TRBV19	TRBJ2-7	many	-	TGTGCCAGTAGTATAGGATTGGGTCCGACTAGAAGTATCTACGAGCAGTACTTC	CASSIGLGPTRSIYEQYF
TRBV4-2	TRBJ2-3	many	-	TGTGCCAGCAGCCAAGGGTCAGGGGGAGGGCCAGATACGCAGTATTTT	CASSQGSGGGPDTQYF
TRBV9	TRBJ2-5	many	-	TGTGCCAGCAGCGTAGGACAGGGACTCGAGACCCAGTACTTC	CASSVGQGLETQYF
TRBV7-2	TRBJ2-3	many	-	TGTGCCAGCAGCTTAGCGCGAGGAAAAAGCACAGATACGCAGTATTTT	CASSLARGKSTDTQYF
TRBV20-1	TRBJ2-2	-	-	TGCAGTGCTAGAGGGAGTAGTAATAACGGGGAGCTGTTTTTT	CSARGSSNNGELFF
TRBV7-7	TRBJ2-1	many	TRBD2	TGTGCTAGCAGTCTAGCCGGTACTAGCGGGAGAAATGAGCAGTTCTTC	CASSLAGTSGRNEQFF
TRBV5-6	TRBJ1-1	many	TRBD1	TGTGCCAGCAGGAACAGGGGCATGAACACTGAAGCTTTCTTT	CASRNRGMNTEAFF
TRBV10-2	TRBJ2-7	few	TRBD2	TGCGCCAGCAGACCACTAGCGGGAGGATCCTACGAGCAGTACTTC	CASRPLAGGSYEQYF
TRBV28	TRBJ2-7	-	TRBD1	TGTGCCAGCGGTCCAACGCTACTACAGGGGTTTAGGTTGTTC	CASGPTLLQGFRLF
TRBV10-3	TRBJ1-2	many	TRBD1	TGTGCCATCAGTGAGTCCGAAGACAGGGGGAGATTCTATGGCTACACCTTC	CAISESEDRGRFYGYTF
TRBV20-1	TRBJ1-1	many	-	TGCAGTGCACCACAGGGAGACACTGAAGCTTTCTTT	CSAPQGDTEAFF
TRBV7-2	TRBJ2-5	many	TRBD2	TGTGCCAGCAGCTACGGACTAGCGGGAGAACCCCAGTACTTC	CASSYGLAGEPQYF
TRBV6-2/TRBV6-3	TRBJ2-1	-	TRBD1	TGTGCCAGCATTTACTCGAATCAGGGGGTTGGTGTGGTCTTC	CASIYSNQGVGVVF
TRBV2	TRBJ2-7	few	-	TGTGCCAGCAGTGTGGCAAAAGACTACGAGCAGTACTTC	CASSVAKDYEQYF
TRBV9	TRBJ2-3	many	-	TGTGCCAGCGCAGGGGTCCTCGATACGCAGTATTTT	CASAGVLDTQYF
TRBV12-3/TRBV12-4	TRBJ2-3	-	TRBD1	TGTGCCAGCAGTGTCGTGGGACAGGGTCGCACAGATACGCAGTATTTT	CASSVVGQGRTDTQYF
TRBV27	TRBJ1-3	many	TRBD1	TGTGCCAGCAGAATGCTAGGACAGGGGGCTGGAAACACCATATATTTT	CASRMLGQGAGNTIYF
TRBV30	TRBJ2-2	many	-	TGTGCCTGGAGCACCGGACAAGGGCACAACACCGGGGAGCTGTTTTTT	CAWSTGQGHNTGELFF
TRBV12-3/TRBV12-4	TRBJ2-5	many	TRBD1	TGTGCCAGCAGCACGACCGGGACAGGGGGGGGGGAGACCCAGTACTTC	CASSTTGTGGGETQYF
TRBV19	TRBJ1-4	many	TRBD1	TGTGCCAGTACACAGGGGGCTTGGAATGAAAAACTGTTTTTT	CASTQGAWNEKLFF
TRBV6-2/TRBV6-3	TRBJ2-2	many	-	TGTGCCAGCAGTTATCGCACCGGGGAGCTGTTTTTT	CASSYRTGELFF
TRBV4-1	TRBJ2-2	many	TRBD2	TGCGCCAGCAGCTCGCTAGCGGGAGGGCCTCCCGGGGAGCTGTTTTTT	CASSSLAGGPPGELFF
TRBV6-4	TRBJ1-5	many	-	TGTGCCAGCAGTGACAGCCCAGGTCAGCCCCAGCATTTT	CASSDSPGQPQHF